These 9 T cell receptor beta chains were sequenced from one sample in a study of blood T cell repertoires in COVID-19 (dated by TCRdb to the early 2020s). Receptor amplification or capture employed the immunoSEQ multiplex PCR assay. The table comes from immuneACCESS by way of TCRdb, which keeps in-frame sequences with V and J called. Part of the clones is missing from these tables; in studies checked, under half for an unresolved V gene and the rest for unknown reasons. A total of 200,000 or so clones appear in this sample, about 80% of them only once. Of the sample, 6% to 8% falls within the top ten clones. Sequencing was performed on peripheral blood. The receptors were gathered from a human donor with acute or convalescent COVID-19. The donor label of this sample is uncertain.

This clone was seen a single time. V usage is TRBV2 and J usage is TRBJ1-2, with D unclear. V lost 2 bases and J 5 bases, leaving 9 bases between the germline ends. CDR3 length: 13 residues. Per the germline V gene, CDR1 is SNHLY and CDR2 is FYNNEI. CDR3 region: CASSETPEYGYTF. CDR3 bases: TGTGCCAGCAGTGAAACACCCGAATATGGCTACACCTTC.

This clone was seen only a few times. The chain recombines TRBV9 with TRBJ1-1; TRBD1 might be the D (6 bases). The CDR3 covers 13 residues. Germline V gives CDR1 SGDLS, CDR2 YYNGEE. Trimming took off 2 bases at V and 4 bases at J, with 9 bases between the two ends. CDR3 protein: CASSVGAGTEAFF. The CDR3 DNA sequence: TGTGCCAGCAGCGTGGGGGCAGGCACTGAAGCTTTCTTT.

The gene calls are TRBV6-1 and TRBJ2-3; D gene uncertain. Germline V gives CDR1 MNHNS, CDR2 SASEGT. This CDR3 is 13 amino acids long. Trimming took 3 bases from V and 1 from J, leaving 5 bases between them. For the CDR3, the DNA is TGTGCCAGCAGTGATGCGGGCACAGATACGCAGTATTTT. Its translation: CASSDAGTDTQYF.

This clone was found a few times. This rearrangement joins TRBV19 to TRBJ1-2; 7 bases line up with TRBD1. Trimming cost V 5 bases and J 4 bases; bases outside gene matches: 7. This CDR3 region has 14 residues. Germline V gene lookup returns CDR1 LNHDA and CDR2 SQIVND (reference sequence). The CDR3 here is CASSLGQNSYGYTF. CDR3 in DNA: TGTGCCAGTAGTTTGGGACAGAACTCCTATGGCTACACCTTC.

J is TRBJ2-2 and V is TRBV7-8; D is perhaps TRBD1 (6 bases). V was pared by 1 base and J by 0 bases, with 12 bases between. The CDR3 totals 17 residues. Germline-derived CDR1 and CDR2 are SGHVS and FQNEAQ. The CDR3 spells CASSLVGHRSNTGELFF. Written as DNA, the CDR3 is TGTGCCAGCAGCTTAGTGGGACATCGATCGAACACCGGGGAGCTGTTTTTT.

J is TRBJ2-2 and V is TRBV7-8; 7 nucleotides align to TRBD1. J lost 0 bases, V lost 0 bases, and 1 base had no gene match. This CDR3 has 16 residues. Germline CDR1 reads SGHVS; CDR2 reads FQNEAQ. CDR3 sequence reads: CASSLAGQTNTGELFF. CDR3 sequence (DNA): TGTGCCAGCAGCTTAGCGGGACAGACGAACACCGGGGAGCTGTTTTTT.

This chain uses TRBV19 with TRBJ2-7; TRBD1 matches at 9 bases. Looked up from germline, CDR1 is LNHDA and CDR2 is SQIVND (reference sequence). V shed 5 bases, J shed 0 bases, and the junction held 8 bases outside the gene matches. This CDR3 is built from 16 residues. CDR3 coding DNA: TGTGCCAGTAGTGAGGGGGGGACAGGGATCTCCTACGAGCAGTACTTC. This sequence encodes CASSEGGTGISYEQYF.

The gene calls are TRBV9 and TRBJ1-6; no clear D gene. The CDR3 is 13 residues long. V lost 4 bases to trimming and J lost 10 bases, with 12 bases between them. CDR1 and CDR2 from the germline V gene are SGDLS and YYNGEE. The CDR3 region has the DNA TGTGCCAGCAGCTCGAGCGCGGGATCACCCCTCCACTTT. This sequence encodes CASSSSAGSPLHF.

V gene TRBV18 combines with J gene TRBJ1-2; 7 nucleotides line up with TRBD1. V was clipped by 3 bases and J by 6 bases; unmatched bases: 4. This CDR3 is built from 13 residues. From germline, CDR1 is KGHSH and CDR2 LQKENI. The CDR3 protein is CASSPGQNHGYTF. The CDR3 nucleotides read TGTGCCAGCTCACCGGGACAGAATCATGGCTACACCTTC. The whole variable domain, filled in from reference TRBV18 and TRBJ1-2, reads NAGVMQNPRHLVRRRGQEARLRCSPMKGHSHVYWYRQLPEEGLKFMVYLQKENIIDESGMPKERFSAEFPKEGPSILRIQQVVRGDSAAYFCASSPGQNHGYTFGSGTRLTVV.